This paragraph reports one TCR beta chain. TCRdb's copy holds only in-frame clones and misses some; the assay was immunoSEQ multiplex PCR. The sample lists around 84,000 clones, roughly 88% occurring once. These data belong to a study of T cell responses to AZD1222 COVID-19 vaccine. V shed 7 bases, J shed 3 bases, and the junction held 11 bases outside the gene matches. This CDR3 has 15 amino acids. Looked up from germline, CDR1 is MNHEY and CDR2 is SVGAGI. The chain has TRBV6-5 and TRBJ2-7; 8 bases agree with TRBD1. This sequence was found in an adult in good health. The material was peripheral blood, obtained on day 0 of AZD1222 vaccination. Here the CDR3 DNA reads TGTGCCAGCACCTTTGACAGGGGTGTTCTCTACGAGCAGTACTTC. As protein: CASTFDRGVLYEQYF.